This T cell receptor beta chain was found in a study of cytomegalovirus exposure and HLA in healthy donors. Overall study: Later analysis reported that the approximately 110 validation repertoires shared the platform of the 600 to 750 first-cohort repertoires.

A note on this clone: Its target is unknown.

Broader study findings: There were some 150 TCR beta chains listed as cytomegalovirus-associated.

The CDR3 has 14 residues. Germline V CDR1 and CDR2: SGHVS, FNYEAQ. V lost 7 bases, J lost 3 bases, and 6 bases stayed unmatched. TCRdb's copy holds only in-frame clones and misses some; the assay was immunoSEQ multiplex PCR. The repertoire has about 140,000 clones, 91% of them found once; the top ten carry roughly 0.7%. The V gene is TRBV7-6, the J gene TRBJ2-7; TRBD2 agrees at 10 bases. This clonotype was obtained from a man younger than 30 in good health and CMV-seronegative. The sample comprised PBMCs. DNA for the CDR3: TGTGCCAGCACGTCTAGCGGGGGTAGCTACGAGCAGTACTTC. This translates into CASTSSGGSYEQYF.